The present entry profiles one TCR beta chain with its context. Its antigen is not known. These data originate in a study of T cell repertoires in cytomegalovirus infection. Study information: CMV infection plus the matching HLA type was flagged by public TCR beta signatures.

Study-level results: Accumulated public TCR beta family frequency recognized individuals carrying CMV together with the relevant HLA. HLA-C-restricted CMV-specific TCR beta clonotypes were dominant in the ex vivo response.

CDR1 and CDR2 from the germline V gene are SGHDN and FVKESK. This CDR3 region has 14 residues. Trimming left V 0 bases short and J 4 bases short, with 10 bases between. TCRdb re-analysed the reads in MiXCR, keeping a single row per CDR3 protein. The sample includes around 530,000 distinct CDR3 sequences, about 25% of them seen just once. This clonotype originated in a human donor in good health (CMV status not recorded). Some clones in this sample may be carry-over from other donors' samples. The sample consisted of PBMCs. The chain employs TRBV14 and TRBJ2-7; D may be TRBD1 or TRBD2 (6 bases each). The CDR3 here is CASSQEWRGYEQYF. The CDR3 region has the DNA TGTGCCAGCAGCCAAGAGTGGAGGGGGTACGAGCAGTACTTC.